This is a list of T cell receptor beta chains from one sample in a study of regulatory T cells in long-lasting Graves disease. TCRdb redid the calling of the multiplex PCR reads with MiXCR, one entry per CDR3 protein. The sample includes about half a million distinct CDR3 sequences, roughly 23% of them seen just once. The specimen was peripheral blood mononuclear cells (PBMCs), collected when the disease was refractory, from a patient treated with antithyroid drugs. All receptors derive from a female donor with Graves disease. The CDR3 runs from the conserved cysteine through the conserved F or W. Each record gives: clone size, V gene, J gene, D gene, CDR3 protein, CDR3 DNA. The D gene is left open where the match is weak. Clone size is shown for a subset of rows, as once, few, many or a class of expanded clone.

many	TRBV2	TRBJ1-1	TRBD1	CASSTWTGSMNTEAFF	TGTGCCAGCAGCACTTGGACAGGGTCCATGAACACTGAAGCTTTCTTT
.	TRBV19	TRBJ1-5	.	CASSATPRQGPNQPQHF	TGTGCCAGTAGTGCAACCCCCCGGCAGGGGCCCAATCAGCCCCAGCATTTT
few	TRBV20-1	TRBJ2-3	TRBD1	CSAIRTGITTDTQYF	TGCAGTGCTATCCGGACAGGGATAACCACAGATACGCAGTATTTT
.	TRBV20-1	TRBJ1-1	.	CSATRDIHSNTEAFF	TGCAGTGCCACACGGGACATCCACTCGAACACTGAAGCTTTCTTT
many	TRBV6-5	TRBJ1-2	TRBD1	CASSWTRQGALGYGYTF	TGTGCCAGCAGTTGGACGAGACAGGGGGCGCTGGGATATGGCTACACCTTC
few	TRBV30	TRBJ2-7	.	CAWDPPGNYEQYF	TGTGCCTGGGACCCCCCAGGGAACTACGAGCAGTACTTC
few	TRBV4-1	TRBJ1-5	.	CASSQEYTTRPQHF	TGCGCCAGCAGCCAAGAATACACAACCCGGCCCCAGCATTTT
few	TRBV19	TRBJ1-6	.	CASSGGSAGYGNSPLHF	TGTGCCAGTAGTGGAGGATCAGCGGGGTACGGAAATTCACCCCTCCACTTT
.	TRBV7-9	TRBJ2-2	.	CASSKQTANTGELFF	TGTGCCAGCAGCAAACAGACAGCGAACACCGGGGAGCTGTTTTTT
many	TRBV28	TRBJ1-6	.	CASSLRRENSPLHF	TGTGCCAGCAGTTTAAGAAGAGAGAATTCACCCCTCCACTTT
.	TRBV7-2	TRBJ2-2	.	CASSREGRGTGELFF	TGTGCCAGCAGCCGCGAGGGGAGGGGGACCGGGGAGCTGTTTTTT
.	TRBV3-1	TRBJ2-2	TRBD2	CASSQPGLAGVTGELFF	TGTGCCAGCAGCCAACCCGGACTAGCGGGAGTCACCGGGGAGCTGTTTTTT
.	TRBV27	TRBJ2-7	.	CASSLFGGHYEQYF	TGTGCCAGCAGTTTATTCGGGGGCCACTACGAGCAGTACTTC
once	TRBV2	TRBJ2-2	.	CASRPGTETGELFF	TGTGCCAGCAGACCCGGGACCGAGACCGGGGAGCTGTTTTTT
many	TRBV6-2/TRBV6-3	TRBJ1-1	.	CASSYSRVEAFF	TGTGCCAGCAGTTACTCTAGGGTTGAAGCTTTCTTT
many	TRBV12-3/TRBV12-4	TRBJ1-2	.	CASSLSATYGYTF	TGTGCCAGCAGTTTATCTGCGACGTATGGCTACACCTTC
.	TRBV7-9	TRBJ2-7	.	CASSLGGGTTVYEQYF	TGTGCCAGCAGCTTAGGAGGAGGGACGACGGTCTACGAGCAGTACTTC
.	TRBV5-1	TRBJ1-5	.	CASSLGTDPGQPQHF	TGCGCCAGCAGCTTGGGGACGGACCCAGGTCAGCCCCAGCATTTT
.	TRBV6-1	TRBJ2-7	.	CASRTGTGMSDEQYF	TGTGCCAGCAGAACGGGAACAGGGATGTCCGACGAGCAGTACTTC
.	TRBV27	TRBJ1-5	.	CASSLSSWDNQPQHF	TGTGCCAGCAGTTTATCGAGCTGGGACAATCAGCCCCAGCATTTT
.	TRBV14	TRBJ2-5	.	CASSHPWETQYF	TGTGCCAGCAGCCACCCCTGGGAGACCCAGTACTTC
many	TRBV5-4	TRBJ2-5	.	CASSYAGTRETQYF	TGTGCCAGCAGCTACGCAGGGACGAGGGAGACCCAGTACTTC
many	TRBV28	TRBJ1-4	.	CASSTGTINEKLFF	TGTGCCAGCAGTACCGGGACTATTAATGAAAAACTGTTTTTT
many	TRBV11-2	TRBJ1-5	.	CASSLEGYQPQHF	TGTGCCAGCAGCTTAGAAGGTTATCAGCCCCAGCATTTT
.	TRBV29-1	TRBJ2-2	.	CSATGAATGELFF	TGCAGCGCGACCGGGGCTGCCACCGGGGAGCTGTTTTTT
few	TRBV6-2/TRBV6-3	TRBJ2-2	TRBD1	CASTQRGPGQGSGELFF	TGTGCCAGCACCCAGAGGGGGCCGGGACAGGGGTCCGGGGAGCTGTTTTTT
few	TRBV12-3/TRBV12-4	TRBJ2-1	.	CASTKIGPDSQFF	TGTGCCAGCACTAAGATTGGGCCTGACTCGCAGTTCTTC
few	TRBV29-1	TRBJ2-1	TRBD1	CSADRVGANEQFF	TGCAGCGCCGACAGGGTCGGGGCCAATGAGCAGTTCTTC
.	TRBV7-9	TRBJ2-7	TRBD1	CASSPTGTEQYF	TGTGCCAGCAGCCCGACAGGGACCGAGCAGTACTTC
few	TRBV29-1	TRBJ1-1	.	CSVGEYGQWPEAFF	TGCAGCGTTGGTGAGTATGGGCAATGGCCTGAAGCTTTCTTT
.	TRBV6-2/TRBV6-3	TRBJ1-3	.	CASRTYSGNTIYF	TGTGCCAGCAGGACATACTCTGGAAACACCATATATTTT
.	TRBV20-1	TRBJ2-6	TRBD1	CSARDPGQGASGANVLTF	TGCAGTGCTAGAGACCCGGGACAGGGGGCATCTGGGGCCAACGTCCTGACTTTC
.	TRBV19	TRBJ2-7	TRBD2	CASSISAGVQTYEQYF	TGTGCCAGTAGTATTTCCGCGGGGGTCCAAACCTACGAGCAGTACTTC
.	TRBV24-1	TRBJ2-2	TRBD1	CATSDWDRNTGELFF	TGTGCCACCAGTGATTGGGACAGGAACACCGGGGAGCTGTTTTTT
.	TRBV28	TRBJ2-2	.	CASSFPPGHKNTGELFF	TGTGCCAGCAGTTTTCCCCCGGGACACAAGAACACCGGGGAGCTGTTTTTT